These T cell receptor beta chains were read from a single sample in a study of blood T cell repertoires in COVID-19. Sequencing used immunoSEQ multiplex PCR; TCRdb keeps in-frame clones, though not all of them. The sample shows 95,000 to 110,000 clones, 84% of them seen only once. Input material: peripheral blood. The receptors come from a human donor in a cohort sampled during active or convalescent COVID-19. Each CDR3 is given with its conserved first and last residue. Fields, in order: V gene, D gene, clone size, J gene, CDR3 protein, CDR3 DNA. The D gene is left open where the match is weak. Only part of the rows carry a size: once, few, many, or a class if the clone is expanded.

v_call: TRBV7-2
d_call: -
clone_size: once
j_call: TRBJ1-3
cdr3_aa: CASRQELGGNTIYF
cdr3_nt: TGTGCCAGCAGACAGGAGCTAGGAGGAAACACCATATATTTT

v_call: TRBV24-1
d_call: -
clone_size: -
j_call: TRBJ2-7
cdr3_aa: CATSEADRSYEQYF
cdr3_nt: TGTGCCACCAGTGAAGCTGACAGATCCTACGAGCAGTACTTC

v_call: TRBV11-2
d_call: -
clone_size: once
j_call: TRBJ2-3
cdr3_aa: CASSFLEDTQYF
cdr3_nt: TGTGCCAGCAGCTTCCTAGAGGATACGCAGTATTTT

v_call: TRBV9
d_call: TRBD1
clone_size: -
j_call: TRBJ1-5
cdr3_aa: CASSPGTGSNQPQHF
cdr3_nt: TGTGCCAGCAGTCCCGGGACAGGGTCCAATCAGCCCCAGCATTTT

v_call: TRBV7-9
d_call: TRBD2
clone_size: -
j_call: TRBJ2-2
cdr3_aa: CASSDGLAGGPNTGELFF
cdr3_nt: TGTGCCAGCAGCGACGGACTAGCGGGGGGGCCCAACACCGGGGAGCTGTTTTTT

v_call: TRBV7-2
d_call: -
clone_size: -
j_call: TRBJ1-4
cdr3_aa: CASSLVNIGDEKLFF
cdr3_nt: TGTGCCAGCAGCTTAGTGAACATAGGGGATGAAAAACTGTTTTTT

v_call: TRBV11-3
d_call: -
clone_size: -
j_call: TRBJ2-7
cdr3_aa: CASSSGLPRGEQYF
cdr3_nt: TGTGCCAGCAGCTCGGGACTCCCGAGAGGCGAGCAGTACTTC

v_call: TRBV11-2
d_call: -
clone_size: -
j_call: TRBJ2-7
cdr3_aa: CASSLPKPEGIYEQYF
cdr3_nt: TGTGCCAGCAGCTTACCCAAGCCGGAGGGCATCTACGAGCAGTACTTC

v_call: TRBV18
d_call: TRBD1
clone_size: -
j_call: TRBJ2-6
cdr3_aa: CASSVQTGDSSSGANVLTF
cdr3_nt: TGTGCCAGCTCAGTTCAGACAGGGGACTCTTCCTCTGGGGCCAACGTCCTGACTTTC

v_call: TRBV11-2
d_call: -
clone_size: few
j_call: TRBJ1-1
cdr3_aa: CASSLEAGGTEAFF
cdr3_nt: TGTGCCAGCAGCTTAGAGGCGGGGGGCACTGAAGCTTTCTTT

v_call: TRBV7-2
d_call: TRBD1
clone_size: -
j_call: TRBJ1-1
cdr3_aa: CASSTYRGLVTEAFF
cdr3_nt: TGTGCCAGCAGCACTTACAGGGGGCTGGTCACTGAAGCTTTCTTT

v_call: TRBV18
d_call: -
clone_size: -
j_call: TRBJ1-3
cdr3_aa: CASTTSTATSGNTIYF
cdr3_nt: TGTGCCAGCACCACTTCGACAGCGACCTCTGGAAACACCATATATTTT

v_call: TRBV9
d_call: -
clone_size: -
j_call: TRBJ2-3
cdr3_aa: CASSVGSVGTDTQYF
cdr3_nt: TGTGCCAGCAGCGTAGGGTCGGTGGGCACAGATACGCAGTATTTT